A selection of T cell receptor beta chains follows, all from one sample in a study of T cell changes during pregnancy in multiple sclerosis. This table comes from immunoSEQ multiplex PCR, and its TCRdb copy is limited to in-frame clones, with some not included. Altogether 35,000 to 45,000 clones are present, roughly nine tenths being singletons, with the ten largest covering around 0.78%. This sample comprised CD4+ T cells from peripheral blood mononuclear cells, obtained before pregnancy. Receptor source: a female donor with multiple sclerosis, enrolled in a pregnancy study. The CDR3 runs from the conserved cysteine through the conserved F or W. A D gene is named only where the DNA matches it firmly. A row's size may be missing; if present it is once, few, many or a size class.

D	size	V	J	CDR3	DNA
TRBD1	-	TRBV5-6	TRBJ1-3	CASSFFERTGVSGNTIYF	TGTGCCAGCAGCTTTTTTGAAAGGACAGGGGTCTCTGGAAACACCATATATTTT
TRBD2	-	TRBV7-2	TRBJ2-1	CASSPSGGAPEQFF	TGTGCCAGCAGTCCTAGCGGGGGGGCCCCTGAGCAGTTCTTC
TRBD1	-	TRBV2	TRBJ1-2	CATSRDRNYGYTF	TGTGCCACCTCCCGGGACAGAAACTATGGCTACACCTTC
TRBD2	-	TRBV11-3	TRBJ2-2	CASSLGTSGELFF	TGTGCCAGCAGCTTAGGGACTAGCGGGGAGCTGTTTTTT
TRBD2	-	TRBV7-2	TRBJ2-3	CASSLDGGASDTQYF	TGTGCCAGCAGCTTAGACGGGGGGGCATCAGATACGCAGTATTTT
-	-	TRBV7-5	TRBJ2-2	CVRSLRLAGEEPNTGELFF	TGTGTCAGAAGCTTGAGACTAGCGGGGGAAGAACCGAACACCGGGGAGCTGTTTTTT
-	-	TRBV18	TRBJ2-7	CASSPQGSTYEQYF	TGTGCCAGCTCACCACAGGGGTCCACCTACGAGCAGTACTTC
TRBD1	-	TRBV7-9	TRBJ1-2	CASSLALDPQGMGGYTF	TGTGCCAGCAGCTTAGCGTTAGACCCACAGGGGATGGGTGGCTACACCTTC
-	-	TRBV7-9	TRBJ2-2	CASSLLRQENTGELFF	TGTGCCAGCAGCCTACTTAGACAGGAGAACACCGGGGAGCTGTTTTTT
-	-	TRBV9	TRBJ1-3	CASSVRTTGNTIYF	TGTGCCAGCAGCGTACGGACAACTGGAAACACCATATATTTT
TRBD1	-	TRBV5-5	TRBJ1-1	CASSLEGQQALRNTEAFF	TGTGCCAGCAGCTTGGAGGGACAGCAGGCCCTGAGGAACACTGAAGCTTTCTTT
-	-	TRBV7-2	TRBJ2-1	CASSPQSSEQFF	TGTGCCAGCAGCCCTCAAAGTAGTGAGCAGTTCTTC
TRBD2	-	TRBV6-1	TRBJ2-2	CASSVSGAGMVTGELFF	TGTGCCAGCAGTGTAAGCGGGGCAGGTATGGTCACCGGGGAGCTGTTTTTT
-	-	TRBV4-3	TRBJ1-1	CASSQDPSGDTEAFF	TGCGCCAGCAGCCAAGATCCGTCCGGAGACACTGAAGCTTTCTTT
-	-	TRBV25-1	TRBJ2-3	CASSEARVTDTQYF	TGTGCCAGCAGTGAAGCCAGGGTCACAGATACGCAGTATTTT
-	-	TRBV2	TRBJ2-3	CASSEASGDTQYF	TGTGCCAGCAGTGAAGCCAGCGGAGATACGCAGTATTTT
-	-	TRBV30	TRBJ2-3	CAWSIGDTDTQYF	TGTGCCTGGAGTATAGGGGACACAGATACGCAGTATTTT
TRBD1	-	TRBV30	TRBJ2-2	CAWKGATGELFF	TGTGCCTGGAAGGGGGCGACCGGGGAGCTGTTTTTT
-	-	TRBV5-4	TRBJ1-1	CASSSTVNTEAFF	TGTGCCAGCAGCTCTACGGTGAACACTGAAGCTTTCTTT
TRBD2	-	TRBV18	TRBJ2-1	CASGTSGGSSYNEQFF	TGTGCCAGCGGAACTAGCGGGGGGAGCTCCTACAATGAGCAGTTCTTC
TRBD1	once	TRBV7-9	TRBJ1-2	CASRAAGTGGYGYTF	TGTGCCAGCAGGGCCGCCGGGACAGGGGGCTATGGCTACACCTTC
-	-	TRBV18	TRBJ1-2	CASSPRAGADYGYTF	TGTGCCAGCTCACCACGGGCGGGGGCGGACTATGGCTACACCTTC
-	-	TRBV4-3	TRBJ1-2	CASSGRGYTF	TGCGCCAGCAGCGGGAGGGGCTACACCTTC
TRBD1	-	TRBV11-2	TRBJ1-4	CASSLDPRTGLGEKLFF	TGTGCCAGCAGCTTAGATCCCCGGACAGGGCTCGGCGAAAAACTGTTTTTT
TRBD1	-	TRBV10-3	TRBJ1-1	CAIGTGNMNTEAFF	TGTGCCATCGGGACAGGAAACATGAACACTGAAGCTTTCTTT
-	-	TRBV6-5	TRBJ1-1	CASTYGGAKDTEAFF	TGTGCCAGCACTTATGGGGGGGCGAAGGACACTGAAGCTTTCTTT
TRBD1	-	TRBV7-2	TRBJ2-7	CASSPGTGGLYEQYF	TGTGCCAGCAGCCCCGGGACAGGGGGCCTTTACGAGCAGTACTTC
-	-	TRBV11-3	TRBJ2-5	CASSLGPGGQETQYF	TGTGCCAGCAGCTTGGGCCCAGGGGGGCAAGAGACCCAGTACTTC
-	-	TRBV7-7	TRBJ1-5	CASSLVEGGAQHF	TGTGCTAGCAGCTTAGTGGAGGGCGGCGCTCAGCATTTT
TRBD1	-	TRBV27	TRBJ1-2	CASSLLSGTGRYGYTF	TGTGCCAGCAGTCTACTCTCCGGGACAGGGCGTTATGGCTACACCTTC
TRBD1	-	TRBV5-6	TRBJ2-7	CASSLRDRASYEQYF	TGTGCCAGCAGCTTGCGGGACAGGGCTTCGTACGAGCAGTACTTC
TRBD2	-	TRBV9	TRBJ2-5	CASSVTPRTSGGQTQYF	TGTGCCAGCAGCGTTACTCCTCGGACTAGCGGGGGGCAGACCCAGTACTTC
-	-	TRBV9	TRBJ2-3	CASSSGGAGTDTQYF	TGTGCCAGCAGCTCCGGTGGGGCGGGCACAGATACGCAGTATTTT
TRBD2	-	TRBV7-3	TRBJ2-5	CASSQGQASGIETQYF	TGTGCCAGCAGCCAGGGTCAGGCTAGCGGGATAGAGACCCAGTACTTC
TRBD1	-	TRBV18	TRBJ1-2	CASSYSGTDRGYTF	TGTGCCAGCTCATACTCCGGGACAGACCGGGGCTACACCTTC
-	-	TRBV10-3	TRBJ2-3	CAISDGANTQYF	TGTGCCATCAGTGATGGGGCGAATACGCAGTATTTT
-	-	TRBV1	TRBJ1-5	CTSSHLERQGNQPQHF	TGCACCAGCAGCCATCTTGAGAGGCAAGGCAATCAGCCCCAGCATTTT
-	-	TRBV9	TRBJ2-4	CASSVVGTQGIQYF	TGTGCCAGCAGCGTAGTAGGGACTCAAGGCATTCAGTACTTC
TRBD1	-	TRBV19	TRBJ2-7	CASSKGRGHASDEQYF	TGTGCCAGTAGTAAAGGCAGGGGGCATGCTAGCGACGAGCAGTACTTC
-	-	TRBV5-1	TRBJ2-2	CASSLSTANTGELFF	TGCGCCAGCAGCTTGAGTACGGCGAACACCGGGGAGCTGTTTTTT
TRBD1	-	TRBV11-2	TRBJ2-1	CASSSGQGAFNEQFF	TGTGCCAGCAGCTCGGGACAGGGGGCCTTCAATGAGCAGTTCTTC